The sample holds a few counts of the clone carrying this TCR beta chain. Antigen specificity is unknown. CDR1 and CDR2 (germline): SGHNT, YYREEE (reference sequence). The CDR3 totals 17 residues. The V gene end was trimmed by 3 bases and the J gene end by 5 bases; junction bases not matched to a gene: 14. Researchers prepared the TCRbeta library using unique molecular identifiers, the study reports. In TCRdb, the PCR reads were re-called with MiXCR into one record per CDR3 protein. The sample lists 580,000 or so distinct CDR3 sequences; roughly 23% were seen once. The sample belongs to a study of T-cell reconstitution after alpha-beta-depleted transplantation in children. General study findings and limits: Newly produced T cells mostly accounted for T-cell counts and diversity one year post-transplant. Surviving recipient cells, namely T cells and thymic progenitors, were the source of high day-60 TCRbeta diversity in some patients. Several hundred graft clones that had expanded were reportedly the source of alpha-beta T cells about two months after transplant.

This rearrangement joins TRBV5-4 to TRBJ2-1; 7 nucleotides line up with TRBD1. This clonotype was sampled from a boy in the first two years of life who had a stem cell transplant for acute myeloid leukemia, so the T cells may come from the graft donor. The source was PBMCs, mostly from graft donor cells, collected 360 days after TCRalphabeta/CD19-depleted stem cell transplant. CDR3 in DNA: TGTGCCAGCAGCTCATTGACAGGGCTAGAGTTAAACAATGAGCAGTTCTTC. Protein sequence: CASSSLTGLELNNEQFF.